Following are 13 T cell receptor beta chains from one sample sequenced in a study of blood T cell repertoires in COVID-19. Sequencing was performed with immunoSEQ multiplex PCR; in TCRdb, only in-frame clones are kept and a portion is missing. The data show 190,000 or so clones, about 85% seen once. The sequenced sample was PBMCs or T cells enriched from blood (not recorded which). The source of these receptors is a man aged 35 to 55 who had recovered from COVID-19.

This chain joins TRBV28 and TRBJ1-4, with D perhaps matching TRBD1 (5 bases). CDR3 length: 13 amino acids. Trimming cost V 6 bases and J 16 bases, with 21 bases left between them. Germline V gene lookup returns CDR1 MDHEN and CDR2 SYDVKM. In DNA form, the CDR3 reads TGTGCCAGCAGCCTTACCCGACAGCCGATCGGGTTTTTT. It specifies CASSLTRQPIGFF.

This rearrangement joins TRBV4-1 to TRBJ2-7; tentatively, D is TRBD1 (5 bases). This CDR3 is 17 amino acids long. The V gene lost 2 bases and the J gene lost 3 bases, with 20 bases spanning the gap. The V gene's germline CDR1 is MGHRA and CDR2 YSYEKL. The DNA for the CDR3 is TGCGCCAGCAGCCAATCCCAAACAGGATCCTTCTACTACGAGCAGTACTTC. Translated: CASSQSQTGSFYYEQYF.

The chain is built from TRBV19 and TRBJ2-3, with 7 bases fitting TRBD1. With V trimmed by 9 bases and J by 2 bases, 5 bases remained unmatched. CDR3 size: 13 residues. Germline V gene sequence: CDR1 LNHDA, CDR2 SQIVND (reference sequence). For the CDR3, the DNA is TGTGCCAGCCGGGACAGCCTCACAGATACGCAGTATTTT. It specifies CASRDSLTDTQYF.

J is TRBJ2-7 and V is TRBV14, with 9 bases that match TRBD1. Trimming removed 2 bases from V and 4 bases from J; junction bases left unmatched: 9. The CDR3 spans 16 residues. CDR1 is SGHDN and CDR2 is FVKESK in the germline V gene. The CDR3 protein is CASSQPPGTGLYEQYF. The CDR3 region has the DNA TGTGCCAGCAGCCAACCCCCCGGGACAGGGTTATACGAGCAGTACTTC.

The DNA of the CDR3 is TGTGCCGCAACAGGAACTTATAGCAATCAGCCCCAGCATTTT. Translation gives CAATGTYSNQPQHF. The V call is TRBV28, the J call TRBJ1-5; the D gene is possibly TRBD1 (5 bases). Germline V gives CDR1 MDHEN, CDR2 SYDVKM. This CDR3 is built from 14 residues. V gave up 11 bases and J gave up 0 bases, with 14 bases separating them. Drawing the rest from reference TRBV28 and TRBJ1-5, the complete variable domain is DVKVTQSSRYLVKRTGEKVFLECVQDMDHENMFWYRQDPGLGLRLIYFSYDVKMKEKGDIPEGYSVSREKKERFSLILESASTNQTSMYLCAATGTYSNQPQHFGDGTRLSIL.

This clone was counted only a few times. This chain uses TRBV19 with TRBJ1-3; D is unresolved. This CDR3 comprises 11 residues. V dropped 6 bases and J dropped 5 bases, with 5 bases sitting between them. Germline CDR1 reads LNHDA; CDR2 reads SQIVND (reference sequence). CDR3 region: CASSLRNTIYF. In nucleotides, the CDR3 is TGTGCCAGTAGCCTTCGAAACACCATATATTTT.

This sequence joins TRBV5-4 and TRBJ1-4; the match to TRBD1 covers 7 bases. V was clipped by 4 bases and J by 11 bases; unmatched bases: 14. The CDR3 sequence is 15 residues long. Germline CDR1 SGHNT, CDR2 YYREEE (reference sequence). The DNA for the CDR3 is TGTGCCAGCAGCATCCGGGACAGCCGTTCGGGGAAACTGTTTTTT. It yields the protein CASSIRDSRSGKLFF.

V gene TRBV27 combines with J gene TRBJ1-6, with 11 bases fitting TRBD1. The germline gives CDR1 MNHEY, CDR2 SMNVEV (reference sequence). The V segment lost 5 bases and the J segment 9 bases; nucleotides outside the gene matches: 3. This CDR3 is 14 amino acids long. In nucleotides, the CDR3 is TGTGCCAGCAGTCCTGGGACAGGGGGTTCACCCCTCCACTTT. This codes for CASSPGTGGSPLHF.

The chain combines TRBV10-3 with TRBJ1-1, with unresolved D. The germline V gene has CDR1 ENHRY and CDR2 SYGVKD. The CDR3 sequence is 13 residues long. V was trimmed by 2 bases and J by 3 bases, leaving 7 bases between them. CDR3 protein: CAISETTYTEAFF. The DNA of the CDR3 is TGTGCCATCAGTGAGACGACTTACACTGAAGCTTTCTTT.

The V call is TRBV28, the J call TRBJ2-7; the match to TRBD1 covers 9 bases. Per germline, CDR1 MDHEN and CDR2 SYDVKM. This CDR3 contains 14 residues. V dropped 3 bases and J dropped 4; count of bases not matched to a gene: 4. CDR3: CASSLGTGLYEQYF. In DNA form, the CDR3 reads TGTGCCAGCAGTTTGGGGACAGGGTTGTACGAGCAGTACTTC.

The rearrangement joins TRBV5-1 to TRBJ2-5; 11 bases are shared with TRBD2. Trimming cost V 4 bases and J 2 bases; bases outside gene matches: 4. The length of the CDR3 is 15 residues. Germline CDR1 and CDR2: SGHRS and YFSETQ. CDR3 bases: TGCGCCAGCAGCCCGGGACTAGCGGAACAAGAGACCCAGTACTTC. As protein: CASSPGLAEQETQYF.

The chain combines TRBV19 with TRBJ2-1; 9 nucleotides match TRBD2. This CDR3 is built from 14 residues. Trimming at V came to 4 bases and at J to 2 bases, leaving 0 bases not matched to a gene. Germline V gene data show CDR1 as LNHDA and CDR2 as SQIVND (reference sequence). In DNA form, the CDR3 reads TGTGCCAGTAGTAGCGGGAGGGCCTACAATGAGCAGTTCTTC. This encodes CASSSGRAYNEQFF.

The V and J genes are TRBV27 and TRBJ1-2; tentative D call: TRBD1 (5 bases). The CDR3 contains 12 residues. Germline values: CDR1 MNHEY, CDR2 SMNVEV (reference sequence). V was shortened by 9 bases and J by 0 bases, with 8 bases between the two germline ends. CDR3 amino acids: CARRQPNYGYTF. DNA of the CDR3: TGTGCCAGGAGACAGCCTAACTATGGCTACACCTTC.